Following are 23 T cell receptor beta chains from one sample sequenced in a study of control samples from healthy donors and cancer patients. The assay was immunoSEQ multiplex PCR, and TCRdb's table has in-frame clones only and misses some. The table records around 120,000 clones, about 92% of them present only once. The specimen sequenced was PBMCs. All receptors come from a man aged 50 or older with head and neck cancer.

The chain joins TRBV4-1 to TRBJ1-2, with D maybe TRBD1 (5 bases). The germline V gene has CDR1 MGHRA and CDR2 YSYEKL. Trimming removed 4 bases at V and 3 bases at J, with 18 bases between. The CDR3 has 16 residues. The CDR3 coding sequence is TGCGCCAGCAGCCGTACAGGATGGGAGTCTGACTATGGCTACACCTTC. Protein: CASSRTGWESDYGYTF.

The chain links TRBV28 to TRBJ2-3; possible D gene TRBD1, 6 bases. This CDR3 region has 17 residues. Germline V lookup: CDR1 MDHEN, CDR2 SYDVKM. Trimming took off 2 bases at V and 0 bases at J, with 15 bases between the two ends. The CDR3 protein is CASSLRRYRDSTDTQYF. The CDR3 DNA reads TGTGCCAGCAGTTTAAGGCGTTACAGGGATAGCACAGATACGCAGTATTTT. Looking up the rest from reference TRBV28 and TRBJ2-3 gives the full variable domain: DVKVTQSSRYLVKRTGEKVFLECVQDMDHENMFWYRQDPGLGLRLIYFSYDVKMKEKGDIPEGYSVSREKKERFSLILESASTNQTSMYLCASSLRRYRDSTDTQYFGPGTRLTVL.

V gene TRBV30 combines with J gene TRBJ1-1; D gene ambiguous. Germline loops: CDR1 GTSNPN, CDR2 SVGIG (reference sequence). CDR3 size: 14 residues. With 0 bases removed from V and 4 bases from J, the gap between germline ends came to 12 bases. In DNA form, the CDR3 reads TGTGCCTGGAGTGTCCTGCCACACACCACTGAAGCTTTCTTT. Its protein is CAWSVLPHTTEAFF.

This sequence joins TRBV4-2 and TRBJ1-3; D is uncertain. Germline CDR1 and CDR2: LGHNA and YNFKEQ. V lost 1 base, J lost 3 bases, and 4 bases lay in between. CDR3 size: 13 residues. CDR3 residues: CASSQGFGNTIYF. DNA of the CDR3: TGTGCCAGCAGCCAAGGCTTTGGAAACACCATATATTTT.

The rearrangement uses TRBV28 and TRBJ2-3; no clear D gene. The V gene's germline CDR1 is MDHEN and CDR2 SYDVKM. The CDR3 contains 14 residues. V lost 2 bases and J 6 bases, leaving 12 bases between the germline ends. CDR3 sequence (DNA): TGTGCCAGCAGTTTAGGACGGCCCCAGGATACGCAGTATTTT. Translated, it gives CASSLGRPQDTQYF.

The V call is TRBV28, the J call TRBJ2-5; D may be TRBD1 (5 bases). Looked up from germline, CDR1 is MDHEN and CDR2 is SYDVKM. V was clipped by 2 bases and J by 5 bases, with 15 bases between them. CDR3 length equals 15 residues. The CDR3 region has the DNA TGTGCCAGCAGTTTAACAGGCTTGCAGGCGGAGACCCAGTACTTC. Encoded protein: CASSLTGLQAETQYF.

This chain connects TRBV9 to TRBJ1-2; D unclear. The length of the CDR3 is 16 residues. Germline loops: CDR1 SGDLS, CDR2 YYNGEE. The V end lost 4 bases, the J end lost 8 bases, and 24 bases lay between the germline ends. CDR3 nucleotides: TGTGCCAGCAGCCCCTACCAGCTTGCGGAAGATCGGGGCTACACCTTC. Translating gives CASSPYQLAEDRGYTF.

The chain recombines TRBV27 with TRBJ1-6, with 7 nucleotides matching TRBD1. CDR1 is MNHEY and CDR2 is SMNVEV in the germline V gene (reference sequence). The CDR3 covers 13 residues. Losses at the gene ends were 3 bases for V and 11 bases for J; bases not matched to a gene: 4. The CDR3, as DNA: TGTGCCAGCAGTTTCCGACAGGGACCACCCCTCCACTTT. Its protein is CASSFRQGPPLHF.

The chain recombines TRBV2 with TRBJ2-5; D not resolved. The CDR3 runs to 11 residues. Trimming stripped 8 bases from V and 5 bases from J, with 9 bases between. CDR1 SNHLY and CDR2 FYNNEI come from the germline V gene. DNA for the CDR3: TGTGCCAGCCGCCTGGCGGAGACCCAGTACTTC. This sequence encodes CASRLAETQYF. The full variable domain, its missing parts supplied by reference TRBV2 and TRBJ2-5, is EPEVTQTPSHQVTQMGQEVILRCVPISNHLYFYWYRQILGQKVEFLVSFYNNEISEKSEIFDDQFSVERPDGSNFTLKIRSTKLEDSAMYFCASRLAETQYFGPGTRLLVL.

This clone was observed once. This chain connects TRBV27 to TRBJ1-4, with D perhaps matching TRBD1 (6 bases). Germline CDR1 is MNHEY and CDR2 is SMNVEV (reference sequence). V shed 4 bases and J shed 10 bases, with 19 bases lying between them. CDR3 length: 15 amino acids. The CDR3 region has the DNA TGTGCCAGCAGTTCTTCAGGGGCCAAAGGCACAAAACTGTTTTTT. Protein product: CASSSSGAKGTKLFF.

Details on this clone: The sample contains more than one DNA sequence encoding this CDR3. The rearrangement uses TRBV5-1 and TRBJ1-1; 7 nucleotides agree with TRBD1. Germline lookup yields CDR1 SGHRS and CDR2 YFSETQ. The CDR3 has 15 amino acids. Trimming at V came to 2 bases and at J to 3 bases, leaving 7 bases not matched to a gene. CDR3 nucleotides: TGCGCCAGCAGCTTACAGGGGTGGGGCGACACTGAAGCTTTCTTT. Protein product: CASSLQGWGDTEAFF.

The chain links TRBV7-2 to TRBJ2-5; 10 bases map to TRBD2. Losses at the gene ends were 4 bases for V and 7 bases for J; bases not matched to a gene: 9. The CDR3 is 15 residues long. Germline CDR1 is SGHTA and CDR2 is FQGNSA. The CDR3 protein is CASSSGGLAFGTQYF. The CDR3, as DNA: TGTGCCAGCAGCTCAGGGGGACTAGCGTTCGGGACCCAGTACTTC.

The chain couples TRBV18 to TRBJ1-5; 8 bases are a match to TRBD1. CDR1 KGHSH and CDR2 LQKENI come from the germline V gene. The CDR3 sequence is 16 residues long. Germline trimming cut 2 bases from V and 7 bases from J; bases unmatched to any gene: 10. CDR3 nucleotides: TGTGCCAGCTCACCAAAAGTGCAGGGGGCAAGGCAGCCCCAGCATTTT. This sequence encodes CASSPKVQGARQPQHF.

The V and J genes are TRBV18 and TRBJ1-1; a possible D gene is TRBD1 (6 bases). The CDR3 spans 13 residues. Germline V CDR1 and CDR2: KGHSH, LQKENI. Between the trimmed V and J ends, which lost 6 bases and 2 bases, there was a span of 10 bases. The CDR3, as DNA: TGTGCCAGCTCTGAGGGGGTTAACACTGAAGCTTTCTTT. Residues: CASSEGVNTEAFF.

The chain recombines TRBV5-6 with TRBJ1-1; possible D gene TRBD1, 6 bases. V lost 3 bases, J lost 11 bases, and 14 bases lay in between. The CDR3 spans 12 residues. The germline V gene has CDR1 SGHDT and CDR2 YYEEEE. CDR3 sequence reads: CASSSQGIGAFF. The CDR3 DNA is TGTGCCAGCAGCTCACAGGGAATCGGGGCTTTCTTT.

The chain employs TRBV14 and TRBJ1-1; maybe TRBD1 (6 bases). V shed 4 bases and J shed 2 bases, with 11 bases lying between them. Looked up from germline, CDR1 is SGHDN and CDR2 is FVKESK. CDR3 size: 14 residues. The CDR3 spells CASSRPQGNTEAFF. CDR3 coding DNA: TGTGCCAGCAGCCGACCACAGGGAAACACTGAAGCTTTCTTT.

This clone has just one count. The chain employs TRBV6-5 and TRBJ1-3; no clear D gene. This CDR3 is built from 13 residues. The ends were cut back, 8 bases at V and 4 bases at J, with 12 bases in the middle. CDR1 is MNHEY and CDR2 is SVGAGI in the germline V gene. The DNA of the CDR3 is TGTGCCAGCGCGACGGAAATGGGAAACACCATATATTTT. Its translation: CASATEMGNTIYF.

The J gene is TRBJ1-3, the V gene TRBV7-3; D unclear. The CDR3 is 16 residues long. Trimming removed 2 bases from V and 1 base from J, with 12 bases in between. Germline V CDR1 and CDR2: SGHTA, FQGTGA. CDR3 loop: CASSLSPGGSGNTIYF. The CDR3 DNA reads TGTGCCAGCAGCTTATCCCCCGGTGGGTCTGGAAACACCATATATTTT.

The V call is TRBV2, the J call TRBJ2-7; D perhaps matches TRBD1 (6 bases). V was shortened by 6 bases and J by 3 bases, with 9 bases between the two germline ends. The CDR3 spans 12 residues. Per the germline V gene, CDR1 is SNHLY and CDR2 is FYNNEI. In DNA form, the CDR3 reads TGTGCCAGCAGGGTAGGGGGCTACGAGCAGTACTTC. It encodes CASRVGGYEQYF.

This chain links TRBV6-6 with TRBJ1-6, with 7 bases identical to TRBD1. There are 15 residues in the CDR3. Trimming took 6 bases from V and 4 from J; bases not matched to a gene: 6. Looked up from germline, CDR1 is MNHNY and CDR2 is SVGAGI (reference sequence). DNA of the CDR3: TGTGCCAGCAGATACGGGACAGATTATAATTCACCCCTCCACTTT. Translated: CASRYGTDYNSPLHF.

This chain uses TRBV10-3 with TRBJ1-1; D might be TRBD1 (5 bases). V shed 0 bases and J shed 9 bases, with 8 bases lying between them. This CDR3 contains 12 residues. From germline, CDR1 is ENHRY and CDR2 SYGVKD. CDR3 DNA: TGTGCCATCAGTGAGTCGGGGACCAAAGCTTTCTTT. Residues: CAISESGTKAFF.

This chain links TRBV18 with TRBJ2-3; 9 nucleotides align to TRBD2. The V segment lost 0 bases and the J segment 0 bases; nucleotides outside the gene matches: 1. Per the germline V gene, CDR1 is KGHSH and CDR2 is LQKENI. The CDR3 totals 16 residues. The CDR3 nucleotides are TGTGCCAGCTCACCACCGCGGGGGGGGAGCACAGATACGCAGTATTTT. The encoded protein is CASSPPRGGSTDTQYF.

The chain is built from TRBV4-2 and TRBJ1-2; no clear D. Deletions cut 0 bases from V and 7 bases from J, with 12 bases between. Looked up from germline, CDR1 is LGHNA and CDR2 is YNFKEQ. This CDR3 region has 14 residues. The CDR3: CASSQEEQDGGYTF. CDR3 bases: TGTGCCAGCAGCCAAGAGGAGCAGGACGGTGGCTACACCTTC.